The present TCR beta chain was sequenced within a study of cytomegalovirus exposure and HLA in healthy donors. Whole-study results and caveats: Per published accounts, TCR beta sequences correctly predicted the HLA-A and HLA-B alleles of most subjects. Some TCR beta chains (over 150 of them) were listed as cytomegalovirus-associated. Specificity for CMV antigens was confirmed in vitro for a few of the CMV-associated chains. Being indistinguishable, some V segments were excluded, TRBV6-2 and TRBV6-3 among them.

Remarks on this clone: The antigen remains unidentified.

Primers for the PCR totalled 60 Vbeta and 13 Jbeta. Sequencing used immunoSEQ multiplex PCR; TCRdb keeps in-frame clones, though not all of them. The sample yields approximately 150,000 clones, approximately 88% seen once. The ends lost 1 base at V and 7 bases at J; junction bases unmatched: 6. Germline CDR1 is SGHTA and CDR2 is FQGNSA. This CDR3 contains 15 residues. Material: PBMCs. V and J are TRBV7-2 and TRBJ1-2, with 10 bases matching TRBD1. The origin of this receptor is a young woman in good health and CMV-seronegative. The CDR3 DNA reads as TGTGCCAGCAGCTTAGATGGAGACAGGGGGCTTGGCTACACCTTC. The encoded protein is CASSLDGDRGLGYTF.